One T cell receptor beta chain is described in this entry. The length of the CDR3 is 15 residues. The V gene's germline CDR1 is SGHVS and CDR2 FQNEAQ. J was trimmed by 4 bases and V by 5 bases; bases with no gene match: 7. The authors' processing: Amplification with reference gene primers provided the estimates of nucleated cell counts. Generated by immunoSEQ multiplex PCR, the TCRdb table keeps only in-frame clones and is missing some. That table supplies the V and J calls and clone size; D and trimming were determined from the DNA. The table lists about 120,000 clones, about 88% of them singletons. The sample is drawn from a study of blood T cell repertoires in COVID-19. Across the study: The United States, Italy and Spain were the sources of the acute and convalescent COVID-19 samples.

This TCR was sampled from a human donor in a cohort sampled during active COVID-19. The chain recombines TRBV7-8 with TRBJ2-5; TRBD1 agrees at 10 bases. Sequenced input: peripheral blood. Written as DNA, the CDR3 is TGTGCCAGCAGCACAGACAGGGGGCGAGGAGAGACCCAGTACTTC. This sequence encodes CASSTDRGRGETQYF.